Each of the 4 T cell receptor beta chains below was sequenced from the same sample in a study of T-cell reconstitution after alpha-beta-depleted transplantation in children. TCRbeta library construction was performed incorporating unique molecular identifiers. MiXCR, applied by TCRdb to the PCR reads, yields one record per CDR3 protein. The repertoire consists of under 850,000 distinct CDR3 sequences, with 10% to 15% occurring once and the leading ten covering roughly 0.77%. The starting material was PBMCs, obtained before TCRalphabeta/CD19-depleted stem cell transplant. Receptors were obtained from a girl aged 2-10 years with congenital amegakaryocytic thrombocytopenia, due to receive a stem cell transplant.

The sample holds many counts of this clonotype. The chain has TRBV18 and TRBJ1-1; possible D gene TRBD1, 5 bases. Germline V gene sequence: CDR1 KGHSH, CDR2 LQKENI. Trimming pared 5 bases from V and 5 bases from J, leaving 9 bases between. This CDR3 comprises 12 residues. CDR3 sequence: CASSSQGTEAFF. The CDR3 DNA reads as TGTGCCAGCTCATCCCAGGGAACTGAAGCTTTCTTT. The full variable domain, completed using reference TRBV18 and TRBJ1-1, is NAGVMQNPRHLVRRRGQEARLRCSPMKGHSHVYWYRQLPEEGLKFMVYLQKENIIDESGMPKERFSAEFPKEGPSILRIQQVVRGDSAAYFCASSSQGTEAFFGQGTRLTVV.

Many counts were recorded for this clonotype. The chain recombines TRBV29-1 with TRBJ2-1; no firm D call. V was trimmed by 3 bases and J by 3 bases, leaving 6 bases between them. CDR1 is SQVTM, CDR2 ANQGSEA, per germline. CDR3 size: 12 residues. CDR3 loop: CSVDPSYNEQFF. As DNA, the CDR3 is TGCAGCGTTGACCCTAGCTACAATGAGCAGTTCTTC.

This clonotype was observed at least ten times. V usage is TRBV20-1 and J usage is TRBJ2-7, with D possibly TRBD1 on 6 matching bases. The CDR3 consists of 13 residues. CDR1 is DFQATT and CDR2 is SNEGSKA in the germline V gene (reference sequence). Deletions cut 5 bases from V and 2 bases from J, with 13 bases between. This chain's CDR3 is CSARSTGAYEQYF. The CDR3 DNA sequence: TGCAGTGCTCGATCGACAGGTGCCTACGAGCAGTACTTC.

There are a few counts of this clonotype. This chain joins TRBV6-5 and TRBJ2-4, with D perhaps TRBD1 (6 bases). The V end was cut by 0 bases, the J end by 0 bases, with 9 bases between. Germline V CDR1 and CDR2: MNHEY, SVGAGI. The CDR3 extends over 16 amino acids. The CDR3 loop is CASSYSGQLAKNIQYF. Here the CDR3 DNA reads TGTGCCAGCAGTTACTCCGGACAGCTAGCCAAAAACATTCAGTACTTC.